The next 23 T cell receptor beta chains were all read from a single sample in a study of blood T cell repertoires in COVID-19. TCRdb keeps only in-frame clones here, not all; method: immunoSEQ multiplex PCR. The table has 250,000 to 350,000 clones, 87% seen once. The sample consisted of peripheral blood. The receptors derive from a woman between 50 and 59 years old who had recovered from COVID-19.

The chain recombines TRBV28 with TRBJ2-5, with 7 bases aligning to TRBD1. V gave up 4 bases and J gave up 1 base; unmatched junction bases: 6. Germline assignment: CDR1 MDHEN and CDR2 SYDVKM. This CDR3 spans 15 amino acids. CDR3 DNA sequence: TGTGCCAGCAGTTCGGACAGGAGCATCCAAGAGACCCAGTACTTC. Amino acids: CASSSDRSIQETQYF.

V and J are TRBV4-2 and TRBJ2-5; 9 bases fit TRBD2. Per the germline V gene, CDR1 is LGHNA and CDR2 is YNFKEQ. There are 16 residues in the CDR3. After removal of 6 bases from V and 1 base from J, the junction contained 9 bases not matched to a gene. The CDR3 is CASSPRASGVQETQYF. The DNA for the CDR3 is TGTGCCAGCAGTCCTCGGGCTAGCGGGGTCCAAGAGACCCAGTACTTC.

The chain couples TRBV19 to TRBJ2-7; D is ambiguous. From germline, CDR1 is LNHDA and CDR2 SQIVND (reference sequence). The V and J ends lost 6 bases and 0 bases respectively, with 9 bases between them. The CDR3 is made up of 13 amino acids. DNA for the CDR3: TGTGCCAGTAGCCCAGGCCACTCCTACGAGCAGTACTTC. It encodes CASSPGHSYEQYF.

The DNA for the CDR3 is TGTGCCAGCAGTCATTCGGACAGGGGGCGAGAGACCCAGTACTTC. Its translation: CASSHSDRGRETQYF. J is TRBJ2-5 and V is TRBV28; TRBD1 agrees at 11 bases. The germline CDR1 and CDR2 sequences are MDHEN and SYDVKM. This CDR3 spans 15 amino acids. V lost 5 bases and J lost 4; bases outside the gene matches: 6.

This clone appeared a single time. V gene TRBV20-1 combines with J gene TRBJ2-7, with D uncertain. This CDR3 spans 12 amino acids. Trimming shortened V by 3 bases and J by 6 bases, and 12 bases separated the two germline ends. Looked up from germline, CDR1 is DFQATT and CDR2 is SNEGSKA (reference sequence). This chain's CDR3 is CSASIVVPEQYF. CDR3 nucleotide sequence: TGCAGTGCTAGTATCGTCGTCCCCGAGCAGTACTTC.

The chain carries TRBV18 and TRBJ1-4; D gene uncertain. This CDR3 spans 14 amino acids. CDR1 KGHSH and CDR2 LQKENI come from the germline V gene. Deletions cut 0 bases from V and 5 bases from J, with 7 bases between. The CDR3 DNA follows: TGTGCCAGCTCACCACCGTTGCAGAATGAAAAACTGTTTTTT. It translates to CASSPPLQNEKLFF.

This clone is a singleton in its sample. The genes are TRBV6-6 and TRBJ1-6, with 8 bases aligning to TRBD1. The CDR3 extends over 16 amino acids. Per germline, CDR1 MNHNY and CDR2 SVGAGI (reference sequence). Trimming cost V 6 bases and J 8 bases; bases outside gene matches: 12. Here the CDR3 reads CASSRDRGSNDSPLHF. DNA for the CDR3: TGTGCCAGCAGCCGAGACAGGGGATCTAACGATTCACCCCTCCACTTT.

This chain joins TRBV9 and TRBJ1-5; no clear D. Germline V CDR1 and CDR2: SGDLS, YYNGEE. The germline V and J ends were trimmed by 0 bases and 4 bases, with 11 bases remaining between them. The CDR3 runs to 15 residues. This chain's CDR3 is CASSVGPSQNQPQHF. The CDR3, as DNA: TGTGCCAGCAGCGTAGGCCCGTCACAGAATCAGCCCCAGCATTTT. Combining the CDR3 with reference TRBV9 and TRBJ1-5 gives the whole variable domain DSGVTQTPKHLITATGQRVTLRCSPRSGDLSVYWYQQSLDQGLQFLIQYYNGEERAKGNILERFSAQQFPDLHSELNLSSLELGDSALYFCASSVGPSQNQPQHFGDGTRLSIL.

The chain has TRBV3-1 (or the pseudogene TRBV3-2) and TRBJ2-7; 8 bases line up with TRBD2. Trimming at V came to 5 bases and at J to 3 bases, leaving 9 bases not matched to a gene. Germline CDR1 reads LGHDT; CDR2 reads YNNKEL (reference sequence). The CDR3 length is 15 residues. CDR3 loop: CASSSSGSILYEQYF. The DNA of the CDR3 is TGTGCCAGCAGCTCGAGCGGGAGTATTCTCTACGAGCAGTACTTC.

This clone was detected once. This rearrangement joins TRBV5-1 to TRBJ1-1, with 10 bases aligning to TRBD1. Germline values: CDR1 SGHRS, CDR2 YFSETQ. CDR3 length: 15 amino acids. J lost 5 bases, V lost 4 bases, and 8 bases had no gene match. In DNA, the CDR3 is TGCGCCAGCAGCGTGACAGGGGGCGCATCAACTGAAGCTTTCTTT. It yields the protein CASSVTGGASTEAFF.

The CDR3 here is CASSLGQISVGEQYF. Here the CDR3 DNA reads TGTGCCAGCAGCTTGGGACAGATCAGTGTGGGGGAGCAGTACTTC. The chain recombines TRBV5-6 with TRBJ2-7; D is possibly TRBD1 (5 bases). V was pared by 0 bases and J by 7 bases, with 17 bases between. Germline CDR1 reads SGHDT; CDR2 reads YYEEEE. CDR3 length equals 15 residues.

The chain couples TRBV4-1 to TRBJ2-7; 12 bases align to TRBD1. J gave up 5 bases and V 6 bases, and 11 bases lay outside the gene matches. The CDR3 is 16 residues long. The germline V gene has CDR1 MGHRA and CDR2 YSYEKL. The DNA of the CDR3 is TGCGCCAGCAGGTTAATACCGGGACAGGGGGCCGACGAGCAGTACTTC. Its translation: CASRLIPGQGADEQYF.

V gene TRBV28 combines with J gene TRBJ1-3; 9 nucleotides align to TRBD1. CDR3 size: 18 residues. The trim removed 7 bases at V and 4 bases at J, leaving 17 bases unmatched. CDR1 MDHEN and CDR2 SYDVKM come from the germline V gene. This CDR3 is CASTTRGRGTGKGNTIYF. The CDR3 bases are TGTGCCAGCACCACCCGAGGGCGGGGGACAGGGAAGGGAAACACCATATATTTT.

This clone came up a few times. J is TRBJ2-5 and V is TRBV4-2; 9 nucleotides match TRBD2. V gave up 0 bases and J gave up 5 bases; unmatched junction bases: 13. CDR3 length equals 18 residues. The V gene's germline CDR1 is LGHNA and CDR2 YNFKEQ. The CDR3 spells CASSQEYPREGRGETQYF. The CDR3 DNA follows: TGTGCCAGCAGCCAAGAGTATCCGCGGGAGGGCCGAGGGGAGACCCAGTACTTC.

The gene calls are TRBV16 and TRBJ2-2; D is unclear. V gave up 0 bases and J gave up 0 bases, with 5 bases separating them. The V gene's germline CDR1 is KGHSY and CDR2 FQNENV. The CDR3 spans 15 residues. The CDR3 region is CASSQSRTNTGELFF. The CDR3 DNA follows: TGTGCCAGCAGCCAATCCAGGACGAACACCGGGGAGCTGTTTTTT.

The chain links TRBV4-3 to TRBJ2-7, with D possibly TRBD2 on 5 matching bases. V dropped 8 bases and J dropped 0 bases, with 14 bases sitting between them. Germline assignment: CDR1 LGHNA and CDR2 YSLEER. The CDR3 loop spans 14 amino acids. CDR3 in DNA: TGCGCCAGCTCGTGGACTCCTAGCTCCTACGAGCAGTACTTC. This gives the protein CASSWTPSSYEQYF.

The chain combines TRBV28 with TRBJ2-7; D might be TRBD1 (5 bases). The CDR3 runs to 12 residues. With 7 bases removed from V and 1 base from J, the gap between germline ends came to 8 bases. The germline gives CDR1 MDHEN, CDR2 SYDVKM. The CDR3 spells CASTTASYEQYF. The CDR3, as DNA: TGTGCCAGCACGACAGCGTCCTACGAGCAGTACTTC.

The V call is TRBV3-1 (or the pseudogene TRBV3-2), the J call TRBJ1-1; D might be TRBD1 (6 bases). The CDR3 runs to 14 residues. CDR1 and CDR2 from the germline V gene are LGHDT and YNNKEL (reference sequence). V was shortened by 3 bases and J by 11 bases, with 19 bases between the two germline ends. The CDR3 sequence: CASSHSVQGGSAFF. In DNA, the CDR3 is TGTGCCAGCAGCCACTCTGTACAGGGTGGTTCCGCTTTCTTT.

This clone was observed once. V gene TRBV6-5 combines with J gene TRBJ2-7, with 10 bases identical to TRBD2. V gave up 3 bases and J gave up 4 bases; unmatched junction bases: 6. The germline V gene encodes CDR1 MNHEY and CDR2 SVGAGI. The length of the CDR3 is 15 residues. CDR3 coding DNA: TGTGCCAGCAGTTATACTAGCGGGGAGGGGTACGAGCAGTACTTC. This codes for CASSYTSGEGYEQYF.

The J gene is TRBJ2-3, the V gene TRBV2, with TRBD1 identical over 9 bases. Germline lookup yields CDR1 SNHLY and CDR2 FYNNEI. J was trimmed by 0 bases and V by 6 bases; bases with no gene match: 4. The CDR3 extends over 15 amino acids. The CDR3 region is CASSGQGISTDTQYF. CDR3 DNA sequence: TGTGCCAGCAGCGGACAGGGGATAAGCACAGATACGCAGTATTTT.

This clone was counted once. The rearrangement links TRBV5-1 to TRBJ2-7, with D possibly TRBD2 on 6 matching bases. The germline V and J ends were trimmed by 4 bases and 5 bases, with 25 bases remaining between them. The CDR3 spans 17 residues. Germline V gene data show CDR1 as SGHRS and CDR2 as YFSETQ. CDR3 region: CASSPASLGIGGDEQYF. The CDR3, as DNA: TGCGCCAGCAGCCCCGCAAGCCTTGGGATTGGAGGGGACGAGCAGTACTTC. The whole variable domain, filled in from reference TRBV5-1 and TRBJ2-7, reads KAGVTQTPRYLIKTRGQQVTLSCSPISGHRSVSWYQQTPGQGLQFLFEYFSETQRNKGNFPGRFSGRQFSNSRSEMNVSTLELGDSALYLCASSPASLGIGGDEQYFGPGTRLTVT.

The chain couples TRBV5-1 to TRBJ1-2; D is unresolved. The CDR3 totals 15 residues. Trimming cost V 4 bases and J 4 bases, with 17 bases left between them. Germline CDR1 reads SGHRS; CDR2 reads YFSETQ. This CDR3 reads CASSARRGVLYGYTF. The CDR3 DNA reads TGCGCCAGCAGCGCACGACGCGGGGTCCTCTATGGCTACACCTTC.

V usage is TRBV27 and J usage is TRBJ2-5; D gene uncertain. CDR3 size: 13 residues. Trimming took off 3 bases at V and 4 bases at J, with 9 bases between the two ends. Per the germline V gene, CDR1 is MNHEY and CDR2 is SMNVEV (reference sequence). CDR3 coding DNA: TGTGCCAGCAGTTTTCAGGTGGGAGAGACCCAGTACTTC. Protein: CASSFQVGETQYF.